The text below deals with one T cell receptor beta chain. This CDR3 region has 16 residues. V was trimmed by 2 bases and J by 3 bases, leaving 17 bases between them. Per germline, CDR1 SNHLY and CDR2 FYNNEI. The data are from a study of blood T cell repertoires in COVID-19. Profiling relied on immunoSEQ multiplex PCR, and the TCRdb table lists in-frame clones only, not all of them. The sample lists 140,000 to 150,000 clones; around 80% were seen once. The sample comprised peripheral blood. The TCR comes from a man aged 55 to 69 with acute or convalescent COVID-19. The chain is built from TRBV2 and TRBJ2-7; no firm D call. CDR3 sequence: CASSERQALQYYEQYF. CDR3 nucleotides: TGTGCCAGCAGTGAAAGGCAGGCTCTTCAATACTACGAGCAGTACTTC. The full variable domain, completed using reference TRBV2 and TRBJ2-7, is EPEVTQTPSHQVTQMGQEVILRCVPISNHLYFYWYRQILGQKVEFLVSFYNNEISEKSEIFDDQFSVERPDGSNFTLKIRSTKLEDSAMYFCASSERQALQYYEQYFGPGTRLTVT.